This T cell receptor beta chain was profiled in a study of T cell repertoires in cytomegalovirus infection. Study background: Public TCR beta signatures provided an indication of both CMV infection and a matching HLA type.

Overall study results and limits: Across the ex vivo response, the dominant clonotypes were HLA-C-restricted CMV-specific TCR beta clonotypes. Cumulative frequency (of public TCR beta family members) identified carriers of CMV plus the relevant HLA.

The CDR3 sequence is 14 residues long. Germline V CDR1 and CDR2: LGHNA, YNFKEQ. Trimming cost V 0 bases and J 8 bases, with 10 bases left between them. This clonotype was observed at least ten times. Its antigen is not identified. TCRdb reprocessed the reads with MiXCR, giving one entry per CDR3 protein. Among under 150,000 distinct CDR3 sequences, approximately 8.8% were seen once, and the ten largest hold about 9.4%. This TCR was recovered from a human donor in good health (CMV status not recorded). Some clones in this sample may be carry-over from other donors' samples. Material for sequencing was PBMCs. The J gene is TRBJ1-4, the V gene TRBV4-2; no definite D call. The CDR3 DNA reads TGTGCCAGCAGCCAAGATTTTTCGGCGGAAAAACTGTTTTTT. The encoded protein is CASSQDFSAEKLFF.